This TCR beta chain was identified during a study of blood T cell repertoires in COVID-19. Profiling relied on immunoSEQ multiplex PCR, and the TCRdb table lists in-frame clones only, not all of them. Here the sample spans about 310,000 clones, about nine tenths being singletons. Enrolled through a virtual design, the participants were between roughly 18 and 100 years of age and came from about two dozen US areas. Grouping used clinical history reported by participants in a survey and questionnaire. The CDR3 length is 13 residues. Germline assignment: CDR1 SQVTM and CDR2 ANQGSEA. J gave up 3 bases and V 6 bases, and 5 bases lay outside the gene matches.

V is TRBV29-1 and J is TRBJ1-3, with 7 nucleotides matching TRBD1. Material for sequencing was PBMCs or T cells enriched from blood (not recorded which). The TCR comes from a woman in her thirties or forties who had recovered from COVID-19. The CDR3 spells CSVRDSIGNTIYF. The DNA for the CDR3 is TGCAGCGTCCGGGACAGTATTGGAAACACCATATATTTT. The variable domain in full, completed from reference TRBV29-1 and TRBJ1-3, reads SAVISQKPSRDICQRGTSLTIQCQVDSQVTMMFWYRQQPGQSLTLIATANQGSEATYESGFVIDKFPISRPNLTFSTLTVSNMSPEDSSIYLCSVRDSIGNTIYFGEGSWLTVV.